The 9 T cell receptor beta chains below all came from one sample that was sequenced in a study of T cells in tumors after PD-1 blockade. The method was immunoSEQ multiplex PCR; TCRdb's version includes in-frame clones alone and lacks a portion of them. There are roughly 60,000 clones in the sample; roughly 78% occur only once, and 13% lies in the top ten. The sample here was PBMCs, taken before anti-PD-1 treatment. The source is a human donor with basal cell carcinoma.

V is TRBV19 and J is TRBJ1-2; TRBD1 matches at 8 bases. Per germline, CDR1 LNHDA and CDR2 SQIVND (reference sequence). This CDR3 comprises 14 residues. J lost 5 bases, V lost 3 bases, and 5 bases had no gene match. CDR3 loop: CASSIGTGLYGYTF. In DNA, the CDR3 is TGTGCCAGTAGTATCGGGACAGGTTTATATGGCTACACCTTC.

Only a few counts were recorded for this clone. Compared with germline, one end of the junction differs, possibly owing to a read error. CDR3 sequence (DNA): TGTGCCAGCAGCCCCTCGGCCTTC. Encoded protein: CASSPSAF. V and J are TRBV7-9 and TRBJ1-2; D is unresolved. CDR1 and CDR2 (germline): SEHNR, FQNEAQ (reference sequence). This CDR3 comprises 8 residues.

V and J are TRBV27 and TRBJ1-2; D not certain. Germline CDR1 reads MNHEY; CDR2 reads SMNVEV (reference sequence). The ends were cut back, 0 bases at V and 1 base at J, with 9 bases in the middle. This CDR3 has 15 residues. CDR3 DNA: TGTGCCAGCAGTTTATCCGACGGAGATAACTATGGCTACACCTTC. This translates into CASSLSDGDNYGYTF.

In this sample, this clone turned up once. The chain links TRBV19 to TRBJ1-2; 7 bases match TRBD1. CDR1 and CDR2 (germline): LNHDA, SQIVND (reference sequence). With 1 base clipped from V and 4 bases from J, the junction kept 3 bases outside the gene matches. This CDR3 has 14 residues. The CDR3 here is CASSIGTGVYGYTF. Here the CDR3 DNA reads TGTGCCAGTAGTATAGGTACAGGGGTCTATGGCTACACCTTC.

This clone was observed a handful of times. The J gene is TRBJ1-3, the V gene TRBV6-5; a weak D match, TRBD1 (5 bases). The CDR3 extends over 14 amino acids. CDR1 is MNHEY, CDR2 SVGAGI, per germline. V was cut by 5 bases and J by 3 bases, with 11 bases left in between. CDR3 region: CASSTRDVGNTIYF. The CDR3 coding sequence is TGTGCCAGCAGTACCAGGGACGTTGGAAACACCATATATTTT.

The chain links TRBV12-3 or TRBV12-4 to TRBJ2-2, with D maybe TRBD2 (6 bases). The CDR3 is 13 residues long. V lost 6 bases to trimming and J lost 3 bases, with 8 bases between them. CDR3 region: CASSRDYTGELFF. The CDR3 region has the DNA TGTGCCAGCAGCCGGGACTACACCGGGGAGCTGTTTTTT.

The chain is built from TRBV7-3 and TRBJ2-1; 8 positions match TRBD2. There are 14 residues in the CDR3. Germline-derived CDR1 and CDR2 are SGHTA and FQGTGA. The trim removed 2 bases at V and 9 bases at J, leaving 6 bases unmatched. CDR3 sequence: CASSLYGGAAEQFF. The CDR3, as DNA: TGTGCCAGCAGCTTATACGGGGGGGCCGCTGAGCAGTTCTTC.

The V and J genes are TRBV18 and TRBJ2-7; D is ambiguous. This CDR3 spans 13 amino acids. CDR1 is KGHSH and CDR2 is LQKENI in the germline V gene. V lost 1 base and J lost 6, with 10 bases in between. CDR3 nucleotides: TGTGCCAGCTCACCACGGGCCCCCGGCGAGCAGTACTTC. Its translation is CASSPRAPGEQYF.

This clone appeared once. The chain links TRBV11-3 to TRBJ2-3, with 13 bases that match TRBD2. V lost 2 bases to trimming and J lost 6 bases; unmatched junction nucleotides: 5. The CDR3 extends over 16 amino acids. Germline CDR1 and CDR2: SGHNT and YENEEA. The CDR3 coding sequence is TGTGCCAGCAGCTTACCGACTAGCGGGGGGTCGGATACGCAGTATTTT. Translated: CASSLPTSGGSDTQYF.